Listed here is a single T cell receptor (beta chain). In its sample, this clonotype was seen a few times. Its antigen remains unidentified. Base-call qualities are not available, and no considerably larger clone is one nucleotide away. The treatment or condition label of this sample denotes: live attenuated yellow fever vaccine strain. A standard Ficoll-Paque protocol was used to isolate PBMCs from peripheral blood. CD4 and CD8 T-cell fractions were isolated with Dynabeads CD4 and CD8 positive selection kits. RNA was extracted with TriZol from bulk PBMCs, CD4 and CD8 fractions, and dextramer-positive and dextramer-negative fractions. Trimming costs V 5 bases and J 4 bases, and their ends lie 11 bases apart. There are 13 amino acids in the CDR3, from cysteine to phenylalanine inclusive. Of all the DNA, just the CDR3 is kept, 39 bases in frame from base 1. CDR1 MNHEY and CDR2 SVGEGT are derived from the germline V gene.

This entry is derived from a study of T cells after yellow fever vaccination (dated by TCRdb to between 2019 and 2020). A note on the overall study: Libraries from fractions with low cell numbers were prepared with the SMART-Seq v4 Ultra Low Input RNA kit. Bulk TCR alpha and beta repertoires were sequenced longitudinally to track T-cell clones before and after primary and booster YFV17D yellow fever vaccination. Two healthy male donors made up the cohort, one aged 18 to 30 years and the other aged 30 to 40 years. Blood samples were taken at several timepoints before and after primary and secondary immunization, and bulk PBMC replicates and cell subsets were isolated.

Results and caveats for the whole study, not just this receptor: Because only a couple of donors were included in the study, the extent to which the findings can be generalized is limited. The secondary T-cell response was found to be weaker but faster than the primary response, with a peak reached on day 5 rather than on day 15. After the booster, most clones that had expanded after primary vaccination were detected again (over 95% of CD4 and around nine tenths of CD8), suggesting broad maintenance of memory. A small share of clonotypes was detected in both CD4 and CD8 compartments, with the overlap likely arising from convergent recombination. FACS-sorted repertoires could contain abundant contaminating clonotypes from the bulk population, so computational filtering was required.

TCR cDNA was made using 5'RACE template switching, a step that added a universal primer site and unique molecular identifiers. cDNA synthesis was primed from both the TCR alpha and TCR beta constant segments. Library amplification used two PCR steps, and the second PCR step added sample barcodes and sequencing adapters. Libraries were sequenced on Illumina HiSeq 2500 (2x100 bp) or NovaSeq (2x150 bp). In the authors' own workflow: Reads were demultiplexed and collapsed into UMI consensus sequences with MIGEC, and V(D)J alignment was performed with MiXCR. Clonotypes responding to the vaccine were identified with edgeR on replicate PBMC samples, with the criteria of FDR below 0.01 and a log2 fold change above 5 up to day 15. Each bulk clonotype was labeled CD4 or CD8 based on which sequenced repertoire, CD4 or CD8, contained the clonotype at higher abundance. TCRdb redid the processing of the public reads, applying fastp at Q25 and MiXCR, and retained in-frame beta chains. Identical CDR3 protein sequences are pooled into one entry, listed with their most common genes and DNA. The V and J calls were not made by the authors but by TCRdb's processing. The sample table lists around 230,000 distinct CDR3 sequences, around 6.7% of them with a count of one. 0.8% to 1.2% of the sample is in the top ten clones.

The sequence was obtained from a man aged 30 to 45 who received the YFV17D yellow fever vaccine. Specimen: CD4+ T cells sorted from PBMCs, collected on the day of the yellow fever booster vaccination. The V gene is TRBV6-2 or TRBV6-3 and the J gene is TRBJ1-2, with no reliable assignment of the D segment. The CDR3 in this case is CASSPTSRYGYTF. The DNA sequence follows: TGTGCCAGCAGTCCGACGTCCCGCTATGGCTACACCTTC.